This entry describes one TCR beta chain. This sample was included in a study of PD-1 blockade in classical Hodgkin lymphoma. Every patient experienced relapse after autologous stem cell transplantation, and brentuximab vedotin exposure varied. Per the germline V gene, CDR1 is MNHNY and CDR2 is SVGAGI (reference sequence). Between the trimmed V and J ends, which lost 1 base and 8 bases, there was a span of 11 bases. The CDR3 runs 13 residues. Some clones are missing from TCRdb's copy, which holds only in-frame ones; the method was immunoSEQ multiplex PCR. The data contain about 13,000 clones, around 80% of them singletons.

The receptor comes from a human donor with classical Hodgkin lymphoma. The chain recombines TRBV6-6 with TRBJ1-1, with TRBD1 as a possible D gene (5 bases). The specimen comprised peripheral blood mononuclear cells (PBMCs), sampled at baseline. The chain's CDR3 is CASSYFQGTEAFF. In DNA form, the CDR3 reads TGTGCCAGCAGTTACTTCCAGGGCACCGAAGCTTTCTTT.